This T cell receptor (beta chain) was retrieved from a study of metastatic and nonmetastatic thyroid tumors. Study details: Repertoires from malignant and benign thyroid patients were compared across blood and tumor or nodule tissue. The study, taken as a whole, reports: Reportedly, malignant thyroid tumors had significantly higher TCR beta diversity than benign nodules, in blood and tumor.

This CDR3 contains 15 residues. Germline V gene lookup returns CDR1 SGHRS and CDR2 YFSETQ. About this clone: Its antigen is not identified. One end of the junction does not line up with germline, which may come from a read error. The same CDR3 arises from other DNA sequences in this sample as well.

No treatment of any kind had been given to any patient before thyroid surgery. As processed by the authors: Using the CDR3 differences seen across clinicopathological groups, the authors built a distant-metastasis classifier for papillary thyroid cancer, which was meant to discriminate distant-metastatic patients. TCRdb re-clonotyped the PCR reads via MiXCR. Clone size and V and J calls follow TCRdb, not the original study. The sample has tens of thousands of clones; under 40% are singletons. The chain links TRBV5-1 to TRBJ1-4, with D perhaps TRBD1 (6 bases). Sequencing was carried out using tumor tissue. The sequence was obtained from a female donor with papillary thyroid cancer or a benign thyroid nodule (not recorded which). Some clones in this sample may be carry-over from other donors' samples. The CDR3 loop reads CASSLSTGSYEKLFF. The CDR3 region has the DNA TGCGCCAGCAGCTTGTCAACAGGGTCGTATGAAAAACTGTTCTTT.